This note documents a single T cell receptor beta chain sequence. This specimen belongs to a study of blood T cell repertoires in COVID-19. Study at large: Sites across the United States, Italy and Spain contributed samples from acute and convalescent COVID-19.

Across about two dozen US areas, participants ranged in age from about 18 to 100 years. Clinical history as reported by participants underpinned cohort assignment. As handled by the study authors: Amplifying reference gene primers gave estimates of nucleated cell counts. Libraries were prepared by immunoSEQ multiplex PCR; TCRdb keeps only in-frame clonotypes and omits some of them. The D gene and trimming were derived from the DNA, and the V and J assignments and clone size from that table. The sample lists around 170,000 clones, about 82% occurring once. This clonotype originated in a woman in her thirties who had recovered from COVID-19. Material for sequencing was PBMCs or T cells enriched from blood (not recorded which).

CDR3 nucleotides: TGCGCCAGCAGCCCACTATGGATCACTAATGAAAAACTGTTTTTT. This translates into CASSPLWITNEKLFF. The gene calls are TRBV5-1 and TRBJ1-4; D remains unclear. This CDR3 has 15 amino acids. Trimming pared 4 bases from V and 2 bases from J, leaving 12 bases between. Germline CDR1 is SGHRS and CDR2 is YFSETQ.